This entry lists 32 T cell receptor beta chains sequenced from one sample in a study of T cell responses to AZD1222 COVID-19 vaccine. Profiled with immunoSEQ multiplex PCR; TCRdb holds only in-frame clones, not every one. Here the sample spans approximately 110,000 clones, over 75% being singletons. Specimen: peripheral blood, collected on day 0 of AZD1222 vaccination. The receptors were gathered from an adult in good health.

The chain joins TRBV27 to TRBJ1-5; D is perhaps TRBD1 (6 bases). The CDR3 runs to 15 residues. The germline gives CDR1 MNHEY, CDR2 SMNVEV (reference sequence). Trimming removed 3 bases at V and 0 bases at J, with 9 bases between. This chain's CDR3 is CASSFNRDSNQPQHF. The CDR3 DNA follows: TGTGCCAGCAGTTTTAACAGGGATAGCAATCAGCCCCAGCATTTT.

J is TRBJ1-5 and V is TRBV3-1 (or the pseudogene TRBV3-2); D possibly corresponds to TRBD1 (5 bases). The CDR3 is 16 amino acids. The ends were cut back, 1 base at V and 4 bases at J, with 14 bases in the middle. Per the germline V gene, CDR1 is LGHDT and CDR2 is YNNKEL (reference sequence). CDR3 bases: TGTGCCAGCAGCCAAGGGGCCAGAGGGGTGAATCAGCCCCAGCATTTT. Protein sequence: CASSQGARGVNQPQHF.

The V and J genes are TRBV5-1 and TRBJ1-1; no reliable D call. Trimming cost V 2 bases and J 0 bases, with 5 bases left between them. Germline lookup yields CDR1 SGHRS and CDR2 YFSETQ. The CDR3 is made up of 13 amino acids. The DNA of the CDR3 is TGCGCCAGCAGCTTCCAAGTGAACACTGAAGCTTTCTTT. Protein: CASSFQVNTEAFF.

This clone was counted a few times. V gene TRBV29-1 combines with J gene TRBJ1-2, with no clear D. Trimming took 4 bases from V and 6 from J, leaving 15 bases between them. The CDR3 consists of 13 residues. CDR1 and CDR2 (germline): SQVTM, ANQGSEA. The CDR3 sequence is CSVGPSLSDGYTF. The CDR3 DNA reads TGCAGCGTTGGACCCTCCTTAAGCGATGGCTACACCTTC.

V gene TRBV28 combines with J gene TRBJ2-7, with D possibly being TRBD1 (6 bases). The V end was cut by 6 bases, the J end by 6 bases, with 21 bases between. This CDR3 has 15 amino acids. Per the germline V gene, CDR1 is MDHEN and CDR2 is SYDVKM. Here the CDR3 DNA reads TGTGCCAGCAGCCTACAGGGTACAGGGTCGGGCGAGCAGTACTTC. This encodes CASSLQGTGSGEQYF.

This CDR3 reads CASSLGQIYEQYF. The CDR3 DNA is TGTGCCAGCAGCTTAGGACAGATCTACGAGCAGTACTTC. The genes are TRBV7-2 and TRBJ2-7; D is perhaps TRBD1 (5 bases). The V and J ends lost 1 base and 3 bases respectively, with 7 bases between them. CDR1 and CDR2 (germline): SGHTA, FQGNSA. This CDR3 is 13 amino acids long.

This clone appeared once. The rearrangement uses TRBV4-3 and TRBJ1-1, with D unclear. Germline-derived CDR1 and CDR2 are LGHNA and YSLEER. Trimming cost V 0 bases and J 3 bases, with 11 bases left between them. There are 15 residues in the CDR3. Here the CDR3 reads CASSQEQSGYTEAFF. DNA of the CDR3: TGCGCCAGCAGCCAAGAACAAAGCGGATACACTGAAGCTTTCTTT.

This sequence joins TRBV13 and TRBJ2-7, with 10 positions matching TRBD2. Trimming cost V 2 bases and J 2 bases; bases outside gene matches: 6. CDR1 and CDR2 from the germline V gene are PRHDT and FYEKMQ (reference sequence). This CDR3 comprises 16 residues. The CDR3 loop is CASSLRGLASAYEQYF. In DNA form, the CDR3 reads TGTGCCAGCAGCTTACGGGGACTAGCGTCCGCCTACGAGCAGTACTTC.

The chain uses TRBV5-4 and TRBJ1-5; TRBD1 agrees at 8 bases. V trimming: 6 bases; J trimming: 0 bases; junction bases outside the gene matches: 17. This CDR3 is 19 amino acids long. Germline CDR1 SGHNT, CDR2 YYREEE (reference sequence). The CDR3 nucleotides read TGTGCCAGCAACGTTGTCCAGGGGGCTACGAAGGATAGCAATCAGCCCCAGCATTTT. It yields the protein CASNVVQGATKDSNQPQHF.

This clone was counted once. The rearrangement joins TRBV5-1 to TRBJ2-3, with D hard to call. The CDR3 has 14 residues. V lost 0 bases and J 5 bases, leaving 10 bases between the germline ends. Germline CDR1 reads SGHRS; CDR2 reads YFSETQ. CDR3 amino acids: CASSLDPEGDTQYF. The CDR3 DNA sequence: TGCGCCAGCAGCTTGGATCCGGAAGGAGATACGCAGTATTTT.

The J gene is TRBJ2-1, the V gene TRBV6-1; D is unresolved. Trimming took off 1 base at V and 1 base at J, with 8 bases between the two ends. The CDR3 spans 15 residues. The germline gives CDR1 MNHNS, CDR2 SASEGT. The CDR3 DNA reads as TGTGCCAGCAGTGAAGGTGGTGGGTCCTACAATGAGCAGTTCTTC. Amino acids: CASSEGGGSYNEQFF.

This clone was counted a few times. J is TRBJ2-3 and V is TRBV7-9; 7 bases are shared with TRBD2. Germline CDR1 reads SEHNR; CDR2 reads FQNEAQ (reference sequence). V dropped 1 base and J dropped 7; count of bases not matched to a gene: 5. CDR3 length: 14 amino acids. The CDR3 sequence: CASSLEVGGNTQYF. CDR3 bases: TGTGCCAGCAGCTTAGAGGTGGGGGGGAATACGCAGTATTTT.

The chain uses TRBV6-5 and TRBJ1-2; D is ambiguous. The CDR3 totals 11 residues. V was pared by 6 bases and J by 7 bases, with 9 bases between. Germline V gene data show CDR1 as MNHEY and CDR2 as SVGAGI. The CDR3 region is CASRKAGGYTF. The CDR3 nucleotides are TGTGCCAGCAGGAAGGCAGGTGGCTACACCTTC.

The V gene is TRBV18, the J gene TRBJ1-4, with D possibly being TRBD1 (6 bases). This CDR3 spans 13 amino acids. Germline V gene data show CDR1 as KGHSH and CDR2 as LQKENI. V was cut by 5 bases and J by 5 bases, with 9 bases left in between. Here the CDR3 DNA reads TGTGCCAGCTCAGGACAGCAGAATGAAAAACTGTTTTTT. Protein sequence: CASSGQQNEKLFF. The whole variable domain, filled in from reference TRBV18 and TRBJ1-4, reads NAGVMQNPRHLVRRRGQEARLRCSPMKGHSHVYWYRQLPEEGLKFMVYLQKENIIDESGMPKERFSAEFPKEGPSILRIQQVVRGDSAAYFCASSGQQNEKLFFGSGTQLSVL.

For the CDR3, the DNA is TGTGCCAGTACTACAACAGGGTCTCGGCAGCCCCAGCATTTT. Residues: CASTTTGSRQPQHF. The rearrangement uses TRBV19 and TRBJ1-5; D might be TRBD1 (6 bases). V was cut by 7 bases and J by 7 bases, with 17 bases left in between. This CDR3 contains 14 residues. Germline-derived CDR1 and CDR2 are LNHDA and SQIVND (reference sequence).

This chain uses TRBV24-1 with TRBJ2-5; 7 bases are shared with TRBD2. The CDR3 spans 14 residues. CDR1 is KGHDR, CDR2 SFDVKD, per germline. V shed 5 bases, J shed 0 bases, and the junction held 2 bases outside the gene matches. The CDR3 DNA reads TGTGCCACCAGTGCCAGCGGGAACCAAGAGACCCAGTACTTC. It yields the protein CATSASGNQETQYF.

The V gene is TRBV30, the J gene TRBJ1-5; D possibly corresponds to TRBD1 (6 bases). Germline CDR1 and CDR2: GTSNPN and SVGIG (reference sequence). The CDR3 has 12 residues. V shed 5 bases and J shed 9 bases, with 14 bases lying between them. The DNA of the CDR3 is TGTGCCTGGGGACAGAGAAGAGGGCCCCAGCATTTT. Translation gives CAWGQRRGPQHF.

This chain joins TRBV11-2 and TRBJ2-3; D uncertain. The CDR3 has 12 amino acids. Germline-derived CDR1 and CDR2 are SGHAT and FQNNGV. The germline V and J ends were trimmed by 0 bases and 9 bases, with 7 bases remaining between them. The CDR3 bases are TGTGCCAGCAGCTTAGATCTTCCGACGCAGTATTTT. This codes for CASSLDLPTQYF.

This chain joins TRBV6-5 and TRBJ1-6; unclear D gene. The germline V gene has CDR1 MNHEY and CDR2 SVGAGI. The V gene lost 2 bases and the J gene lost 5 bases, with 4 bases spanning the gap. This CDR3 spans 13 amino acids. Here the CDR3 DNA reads TGTGCCAGCAGTTACGCCCATAATTCACCCCTCCACTTT. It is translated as CASSYAHNSPLHF.

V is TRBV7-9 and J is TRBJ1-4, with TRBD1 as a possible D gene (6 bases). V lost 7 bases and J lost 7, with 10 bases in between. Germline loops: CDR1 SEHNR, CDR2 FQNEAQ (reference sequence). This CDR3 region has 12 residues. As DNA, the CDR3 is TGTGCCAGCAATCAAGGGGGTGAAAAACTGTTTTTT. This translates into CASNQGGEKLFF. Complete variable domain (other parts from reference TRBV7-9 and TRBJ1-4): DTGVSQNPRHKITKRGQNVTFRCDPISEHNRLYWYRQTLGQGPEFLTYFQNEAQLEKSRLLSDRFSAERPKGSFSTLEIQRTEQGDSAMYLCASNQGGEKLFFGSGTQLSVL.

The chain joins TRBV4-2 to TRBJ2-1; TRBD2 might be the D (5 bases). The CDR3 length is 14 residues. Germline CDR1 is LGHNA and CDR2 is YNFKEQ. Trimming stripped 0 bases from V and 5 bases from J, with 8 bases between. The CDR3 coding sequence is TGTGCCAGCAGCCAAGATGAACTAGACAATGAGCAGTTCTTC. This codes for CASSQDELDNEQFF.

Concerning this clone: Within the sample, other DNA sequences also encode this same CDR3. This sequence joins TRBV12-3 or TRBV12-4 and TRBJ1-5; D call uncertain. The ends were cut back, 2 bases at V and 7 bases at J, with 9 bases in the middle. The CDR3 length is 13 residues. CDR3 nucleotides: TGTGCCAGCAGTTTAATCGAGGGACAGCCCCAGCATTTT. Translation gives CASSLIEGQPQHF.

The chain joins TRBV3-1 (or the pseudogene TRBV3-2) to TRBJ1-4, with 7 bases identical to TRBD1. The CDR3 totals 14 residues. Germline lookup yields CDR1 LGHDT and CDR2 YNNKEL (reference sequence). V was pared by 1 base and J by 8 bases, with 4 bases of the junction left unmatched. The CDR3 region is CASSQGPRGEKLFF. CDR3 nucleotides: TGTGCCAGCAGCCAAGGCCCCAGGGGGGAAAAACTGTTTTTT.

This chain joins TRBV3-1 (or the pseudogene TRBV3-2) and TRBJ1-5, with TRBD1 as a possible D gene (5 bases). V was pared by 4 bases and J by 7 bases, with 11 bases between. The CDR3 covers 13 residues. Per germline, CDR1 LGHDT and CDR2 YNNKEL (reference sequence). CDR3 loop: CASSPDRFQPQHF. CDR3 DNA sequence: TGTGCCAGCAGCCCTGACAGATTCCAGCCCCAGCATTTT.

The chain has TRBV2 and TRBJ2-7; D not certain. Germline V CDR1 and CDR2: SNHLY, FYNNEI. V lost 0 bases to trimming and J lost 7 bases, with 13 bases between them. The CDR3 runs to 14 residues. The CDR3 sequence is CASSEALAGREQYF. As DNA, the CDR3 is TGTGCCAGCAGTGAAGCCTTGGCAGGAAGGGAGCAGTACTTC.

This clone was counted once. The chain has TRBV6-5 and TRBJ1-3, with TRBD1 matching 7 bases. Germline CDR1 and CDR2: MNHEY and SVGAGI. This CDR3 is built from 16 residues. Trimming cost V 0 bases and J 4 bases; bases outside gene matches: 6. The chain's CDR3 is CASSYSWAGGGNTIYF. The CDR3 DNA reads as TGTGCCAGCAGTTACTCATGGGCAGGGGGAGGAAACACCATATATTTT.

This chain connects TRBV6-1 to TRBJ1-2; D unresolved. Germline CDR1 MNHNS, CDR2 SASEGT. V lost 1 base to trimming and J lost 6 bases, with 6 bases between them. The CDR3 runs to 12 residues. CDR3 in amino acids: CASSEGTDGYTF. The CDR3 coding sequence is TGTGCCAGCAGTGAAGGGACGGATGGCTACACCTTC.

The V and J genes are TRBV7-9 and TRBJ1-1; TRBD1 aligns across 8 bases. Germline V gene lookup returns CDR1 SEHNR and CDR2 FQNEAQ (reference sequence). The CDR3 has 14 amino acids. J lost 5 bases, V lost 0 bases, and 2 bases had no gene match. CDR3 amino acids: CASSLAQGATEAFF. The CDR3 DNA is TGTGCCAGCAGCTTAGCGCAGGGGGCGACTGAAGCTTTCTTT. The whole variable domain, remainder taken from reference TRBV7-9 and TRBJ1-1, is DTGVSQNPRHKITKRGQNVTFRCDPISEHNRLYWYRQTLGQGPEFLTYFQNEAQLEKSRLLSDRFSAERPKGSFSTLEIQRTEQGDSAMYLCASSLAQGATEAFFGQGTRLTVV.

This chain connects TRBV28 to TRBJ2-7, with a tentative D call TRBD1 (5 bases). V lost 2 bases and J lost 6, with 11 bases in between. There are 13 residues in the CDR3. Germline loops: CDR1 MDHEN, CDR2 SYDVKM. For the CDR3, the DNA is TGTGCCAGCAGTTTAGTCCAGGGTGCCGAGCAGTACTTC. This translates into CASSLVQGAEQYF. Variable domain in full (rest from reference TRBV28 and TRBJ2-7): DVKVTQSSRYLVKRTGEKVFLECVQDMDHENMFWYRQDPGLGLRLIYFSYDVKMKEKGDIPEGYSVSREKKERFSLILESASTNQTSMYLCASSLVQGAEQYFGPGTRLTVT.

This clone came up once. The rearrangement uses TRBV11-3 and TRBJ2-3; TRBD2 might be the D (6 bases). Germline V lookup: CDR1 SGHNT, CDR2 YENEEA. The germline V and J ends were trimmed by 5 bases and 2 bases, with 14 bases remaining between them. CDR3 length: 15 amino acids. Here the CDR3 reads CASSQRTTFTDTQYF. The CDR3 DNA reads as TGTGCCAGCAGCCAACGGACTACCTTCACAGATACGCAGTATTTT.

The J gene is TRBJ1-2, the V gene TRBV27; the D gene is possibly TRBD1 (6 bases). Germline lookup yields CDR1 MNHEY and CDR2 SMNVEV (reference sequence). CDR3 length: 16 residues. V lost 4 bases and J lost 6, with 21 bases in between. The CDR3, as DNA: TGTGCCAGCAGTTCAACCGGGACACCAATCGGGGATGGCTACACCTTC. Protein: CASSSTGTPIGDGYTF.

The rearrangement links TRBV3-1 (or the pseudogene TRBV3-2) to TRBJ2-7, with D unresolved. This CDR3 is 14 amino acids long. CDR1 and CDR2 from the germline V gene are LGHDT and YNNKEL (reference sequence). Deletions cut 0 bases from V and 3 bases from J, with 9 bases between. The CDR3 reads CASSQDRWGYEQYF. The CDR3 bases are TGTGCCAGCAGCCAAGATAGGTGGGGCTACGAGCAGTACTTC.